The 10 T cell receptor beta chains below were found in one sample sequenced in a study of CD8+ T cells in alopecia areata. In each case, RNA was isolated and then reverse transcribed into cDNA as the sequencing template. Sequenced by immunoSEQ multiplex PCR; TCRdb stores in-frame clones only, minus some. The table includes some 130,000 clones, around 50% detected once. The sample consisted of CD4+ T cells sorted from blood, taken at week 0. These receptors were taken from a human donor with alopecia areata.

Ten or more counts support this clone. The rearrangement links TRBV6-1 to TRBJ2-2; D not resolved. CDR3 length: 14 amino acids. Germline values: CDR1 MNHNS, CDR2 SASEGT. V was trimmed by 8 bases and J by 4 bases, leaving 14 bases between them. As DNA, the CDR3 is TGTGCCAGCTTGAGCACCCCATCCACCGGGGAGCTGTTTTTT. This encodes CASLSTPSTGELFF.

This clone appeared a single time. The chain links TRBV4-3 to TRBJ1-1, with D possibly being TRBD1 (6 bases). The V gene's germline CDR1 is LGHNA and CDR2 YSLEER. V was cut by 0 bases and J by 0 bases, with 17 bases left in between. The CDR3 is made up of 18 amino acids. CDR3 region: CASSQDLPTGLLNTEAFF. The DNA of the CDR3 is TGCGCCAGCAGCCAAGATCTTCCGACAGGCCTTCTGAACACTGAAGCTTTCTTT.

There are a few counts of this clone. This sample includes further DNA sequences coding for the same CDR3. The rearrangement joins TRBV10-3 to TRBJ2-3, with D possibly matching TRBD2 (6 bases). The ends were cut back, 2 bases at V and 1 base at J, with 7 bases in the middle. The CDR3 has 14 amino acids. Germline lookup yields CDR1 ENHRY and CDR2 SYGVKD. CDR3 nucleotides: TGTGCCATCAGTGAGGCTAGCGGCACAGATACGCAGTATTTT. Protein: CAISEASGTDTQYF.

This clone occurred a few times. The J gene is TRBJ2-3, the V gene TRBV7-2, with D unresolved. The CDR3 spans 12 residues. V was clipped by 2 bases and J by 4 bases, with 4 bases between them. Germline V lookup: CDR1 SGHTA, CDR2 FQGNSA. The CDR3 bases are TGTGCCAGCAGCTTAATCCCAGATACGCAGTATTTT. This codes for CASSLIPDTQYF.

In nucleotides, the CDR3 is TGCAGCGTGCAAACAGGGGGCGGGGGAGAGACCCAGTACTTC. Translating it yields CSVQTGGGGETQYF. The chain links TRBV29-1 to TRBJ2-5; TRBD1 aligns across 9 bases. The V gene end was trimmed by 6 bases and the J gene end by 4 bases; junction bases not matched to a gene: 9. The germline V gene has CDR1 SQVTM and CDR2 ANQGSEA. This CDR3 spans 14 amino acids. The full variable domain, its missing parts supplied by reference TRBV29-1 and TRBJ2-5, is SAVISQKPSRDICQRGTSLTIQCQVDSQVTMMFWYRQQPGQSLTLIATANQGSEATYESGFVIDKFPISRPNLTFSTLTVSNMSPEDSSIYLCSVQTGGGGETQYFGPGTRLLVL.

This chain uses TRBV2 with TRBJ2-2; D is uncertain. CDR3 length equals 12 residues. Per germline, CDR1 SNHLY and CDR2 FYNNEI. The V end lost 7 bases, the J end lost 5 bases, and 8 bases lay between the germline ends. The CDR3 region has the DNA TGTGCCAGCAATTGGGCAACCGGGGAGCTGTTTTTT. The encoded protein is CASNWATGELFF.

This chain joins TRBV28 and TRBJ2-5; 7 bases match TRBD2. This CDR3 spans 14 amino acids. Per germline, CDR1 MDHEN and CDR2 SYDVKM. Trimming removed 5 bases from V and 0 bases from J; junction bases left unmatched: 3. The CDR3 coding sequence is TGTGCCAGCAGTACAGCGGGGTACCAAGAGACCCAGTACTTC. This gives the protein CASSTAGYQETQYF.

The rearrangement links TRBV5-1 to TRBJ1-1; D is unclear. Germline CDR1 and CDR2: SGHRS and YFSETQ. The CDR3 covers 14 residues. The V and J ends lost 5 bases and 5 bases respectively, with 16 bases between them. This CDR3 is CASRDQQRVTEAFF. The CDR3 bases are TGCGCCAGCAGAGACCAACAGAGGGTAACTGAAGCTTTCTTT. The whole variable domain, remainder taken from reference TRBV5-1 and TRBJ1-1, is KAGVTQTPRYLIKTRGQQVTLSCSPISGHRSVSWYQQTPGQGLQFLFEYFSETQRNKGNFPGRFSGRQFSNSRSEMNVSTLELGDSALYLCASRDQQRVTEAFFGQGTRLTVV.

This chain joins TRBV7-2 and TRBJ2-5; possible D gene TRBD1, 6 bases. Per the germline V gene, CDR1 is SGHTA and CDR2 is FQGNSA. Trimming cost V 5 bases and J 0 bases, with 13 bases left between them. The CDR3 has 15 residues. As DNA, the CDR3 is TGTGCCAGCAGCGCATTCAGGGGAAACCAAGAGACCCAGTACTTC. This translates into CASSAFRGNQETQYF.

The chain joins TRBV5-6 to TRBJ1-5, with D possibly TRBD1 on 5 matching bases. The CDR3 is made up of 16 amino acids. V shed 1 base and J shed 0 bases, with 11 bases lying between them. The germline V gene has CDR1 SGHDT and CDR2 YYEEEE. Here the CDR3 DNA reads TGTGCCAGCAGCTTGACAGGAGTATTTAGCAATCAGCCCCAGCATTTT. Its translation: CASSLTGVFSNQPQHF.